Below are 28 T cell receptor beta chains sequenced from a single sample in a study of CD4+ T cells in melanoma. Data came from immunoSEQ multiplex PCR; TCRdb stores just in-frame clones and leaves some out. The sample contains over 130,000 clones, nearly 95% of which appear only once. These receptors were obtained from a human donor with melanoma.

The chain uses TRBV2 and TRBJ1-6; D is unclear. CDR1 and CDR2 (germline): SNHLY, FYNNEI. V shed 11 bases and J shed 10 bases, with 18 bases lying between them. The CDR3 has 13 residues. The DNA for the CDR3 is TGTGCCGCCGGGAGGGTGGAACGGTCACCCCTCCACTTT. Translation: CAAGRVERSPLHF. Combining the CDR3 with reference TRBV2 and TRBJ1-6 gives the whole variable domain EPEVTQTPSHQVTQMGQEVILRCVPISNHLYFYWYRQILGQKVEFLVSFYNNEISEKSEIFDDQFSVERPDGSNFTLKIRSTKLEDSAMYFCAAGRVERSPLHFGNGTRLTVT.

The chain carries TRBV4-1 and TRBJ1-5, with D uncertain. Per germline, CDR1 MGHRA and CDR2 YSYEKL. CDR3 size: 12 residues. V gave up 1 base and J gave up 5 bases, with 3 bases separating them. CDR3 bases: TGCGCCAGCAGCCAAGGGGATCAGCCCCAGCATTTT. It is translated as CASSQGDQPQHF.

The rearrangement joins TRBV7-6 to TRBJ2-3; D unresolved. The V gene's germline CDR1 is SGHVS and CDR2 FNYEAQ. Trimming removed 6 bases at V and 4 bases at J, with 17 bases between. The CDR3 runs to 15 residues. CDR3 in amino acids: CASSALGGMADTQYF. The CDR3 DNA reads as TGTGCCAGCAGTGCCTTGGGTGGGATGGCAGATACGCAGTATTTT.

The V call is TRBV20-1, the J call TRBJ1-1; D gene ambiguous. This CDR3 contains 11 residues. Germline-derived CDR1 and CDR2 are DFQATT and SNEGSKA (reference sequence). Deletions cut 2 bases from V and 5 bases from J, with 6 bases between. The CDR3 loop is CSARSLTEAFF. The CDR3 nucleotides are TGCAGTGCTAGATCCCTAACTGAAGCTTTCTTT.

The chain links TRBV4-2 to TRBJ1-3; D is unresolved. The CDR3 totals 17 residues. V lost 2 bases, J lost 0 bases, and 14 bases lay in between. Germline-derived CDR1 and CDR2 are LGHNA and YNFKEQ. The CDR3 DNA is TGTGCCAGCAGCCAACAAAGGGCGGGATACTCTGGAAACACCATATATTTT. Translation: CASSQQRAGYSGNTIYF.

The gene calls are TRBV19 and TRBJ2-6; D is unresolved. The CDR3 has 16 residues. V lost 3 bases to trimming and J lost 4 bases, with 13 bases between them. Germline assignment: CDR1 LNHDA and CDR2 SQIVND (reference sequence). The CDR3 reads CASSIPRPPGANVLTF. The DNA of the CDR3 is TGTGCCAGTAGTATTCCTCGCCCACCCGGGGCCAACGTCCTGACTTTC.

The rearrangement joins TRBV7-9 to TRBJ2-3; either TRBD1 or TRBD2 may supply D (5 bases each). Germline CDR1 SEHNR, CDR2 FQNEAQ (reference sequence). The CDR3 spans 16 residues. V was clipped by 5 bases and J by 2 bases, with 17 bases between them. CDR3 in amino acids: CASSKRLGEPTDTQYF. The DNA of the CDR3 is TGTGCCAGCAGCAAGCGGTTAGGGGAGCCCACAGATACGCAGTATTTT.

This clone was observed once. This chain uses TRBV18 with TRBJ2-2, with D possibly being TRBD1 or TRBD2 (5 bases each). This CDR3 region has 15 residues. V lost 5 bases to trimming and J lost 6 bases, with 16 bases between them. Germline assignment: CDR1 KGHSH and CDR2 LQKENI. The CDR3 region has the DNA TGTGCCAGCTCAGCAAACCGGGGCAACCCCGGGGAGCTGTTTTTT. Translated, it gives CASSANRGNPGELFF.

CDR3 amino acids: CASSRSEYGYTF. CDR3 nucleotide sequence: TGTGCCAGTAGTCGCAGTGAATATGGCTACACCTTC. The chain couples TRBV19 to TRBJ1-2; D is uncertain. The CDR3 extends over 12 amino acids. The germline V and J ends were trimmed by 5 bases and 5 bases, with 9 bases remaining between them. The V gene's germline CDR1 is LNHDA and CDR2 SQIVND (reference sequence).

The rearrangement links TRBV5-1 to TRBJ2-5; D gene ambiguous. Germline V gene lookup returns CDR1 SGHRS and CDR2 YFSETQ. Trimming shortened V by 4 bases and J by 5 bases, and 15 bases separated the two germline ends. The CDR3 consists of 14 residues. The CDR3, as DNA: TGCGCCAGCAGCGCCGTCTGGAAAGGGGAGACCCAGTACTTC. Protein product: CASSAVWKGETQYF.

The chain combines TRBV9 with TRBJ1-1; a weak D match, TRBD1 (5 bases). The V gene lost 4 bases and the J gene lost 4 bases, with 14 bases spanning the gap. This CDR3 spans 14 amino acids. Germline V CDR1 and CDR2: SGDLS, YYNGEE. CDR3 in amino acids: CASSPFGGSTEAFF. The CDR3 nucleotides are TGTGCCAGCAGCCCCTTCGGGGGGAGCACTGAAGCTTTCTTT.

The chain recombines TRBV7-8 with TRBJ2-1; either TRBD1 or TRBD2 may supply D (5 bases each). In germline, CDR1 is SGHVS, CDR2 FQNEAQ. The ends were cut back, 5 bases at V and 8 bases at J, with 19 bases in the middle. CDR3 length: 15 amino acids. The CDR3 DNA follows: TGTGCCAGCAGCCGCCGGGACGCCCGGTGGGATGAGCAGTTCTTC. Residues: CASSRRDARWDEQFF.

The chain uses TRBV7-2 and TRBJ2-1; 9 bases agree with TRBD1. This CDR3 is built from 12 residues. Trimming at V came to 10 bases and at J to 4 bases, leaving 2 bases not matched to a gene. Germline CDR1 reads SGHTA; CDR2 reads FQGNSA. The CDR3 sequence: CATGQGYNEQFF. In DNA, the CDR3 is TGTGCCACAGGACAGGGGTACAATGAGCAGTTCTTC.

The chain has TRBV9 and TRBJ1-1; TRBD1 might be the D (5 bases). With 4 bases removed from V and 1 base from J, the gap between germline ends came to 14 bases. The CDR3 runs 15 residues. Germline V gene sequence: CDR1 SGDLS, CDR2 YYNGEE. In nucleotides, the CDR3 is TGTGCCAGCAGCCCACCCGGGACGGGGAACACTGAAGCTTTCTTT. Amino acid sequence: CASSPPGTGNTEAFF.

This chain connects TRBV5-1 to TRBJ2-1; no reliable D call. Germline CDR1 SGHRS, CDR2 YFSETQ. The CDR3 loop spans 15 amino acids. Trimming pared 0 bases from V and 0 bases from J, leaving 7 bases between. In DNA form, the CDR3 reads TGCGCCAGCAGCTTGGCTCCCAACTCCTACAATGAGCAGTTCTTC. It translates to CASSLAPNSYNEQFF.

The chain joins TRBV2 to TRBJ2-5; D gene unclear. The V gene's germline CDR1 is SNHLY and CDR2 FYNNEI. Trimming cost V 1 base and J 3 bases, with 0 bases left between them. This CDR3 contains 11 residues. This chain's CDR3 is CASSEEETQYF. In nucleotides, the CDR3 is TGTGCCAGCAGTGAAGAAGAGACCCAGTACTTC.

The chain uses TRBV5-1 and TRBJ1-1; D may be TRBD1 (5 bases). CDR3 size: 15 residues. Germline V gene lookup returns CDR1 SGHRS and CDR2 YFSETQ. V was clipped by 5 bases and J by 6 bases, with 20 bases between them. The DNA for the CDR3 is TGCGCCAGCAGTCTTGGTTCAGGGTATCCAGCTGAAGCTTTCTTT. This encodes CASSLGSGYPAEAFF.

The chain joins TRBV30 to TRBJ1-1, with unresolved D. The germline V and J ends were trimmed by 6 bases and 6 bases, with 14 bases remaining between them. Per the germline V gene, CDR1 is GTSNPN and CDR2 is SVGIG (reference sequence). This CDR3 has 12 amino acids. CDR3 in amino acids: CACSLGGPEAFF. The CDR3 nucleotides read TGTGCCTGCTCTCTAGGTGGACCTGAAGCTTTCTTT.

This clone was detected once. J is TRBJ2-6 and V is TRBV27, with 7 positions matching TRBD1. CDR3 size: 16 residues. CDR1 and CDR2 from the germline V gene are MNHEY and SMNVEV (reference sequence). After removal of 5 bases from V and 2 bases from J, the junction contained 6 bases not matched to a gene. This chain's CDR3 is CASSRQGVAGANVLTF. DNA of the CDR3: TGTGCCAGCAGTCGACAGGGAGTTGCTGGGGCCAACGTCCTGACTTTC.

The chain recombines TRBV2 with TRBJ2-2; D uncertain. CDR3 size: 13 residues. Germline lookup yields CDR1 SNHLY and CDR2 FYNNEI. Trimming removed 6 bases at V and 6 bases at J, with 11 bases between. The CDR3: CASRVDFAGELFF. CDR3 DNA sequence: TGTGCCAGCAGGGTTGACTTCGCCGGGGAGCTGTTTTTT. Using reference TRBV2 and TRBJ2-2 for the parts outside the CDR3, the full variable domain is EPEVTQTPSHQVTQMGQEVILRCVPISNHLYFYWYRQILGQKVEFLVSFYNNEISEKSEIFDDQFSVERPDGSNFTLKIRSTKLEDSAMYFCASRVDFAGELFFGEGSRLTVL.

This clone was detected only a few times. V is TRBV7-9 and J is TRBJ1-2; 12 bases fit TRBD1. CDR3 length equals 16 residues. Germline CDR1 SEHNR, CDR2 FQNEAQ (reference sequence). The trim removed 5 bases at V and 7 bases at J, leaving 11 bases unmatched. The CDR3 DNA follows: TGTGCCAGCAGCCCGCCGGGACAGGGGGCTGGGGGTGGCTACACCTTC. The encoded protein is CASSPPGQGAGGGYTF.

This clone was observed a handful of times. The chain combines TRBV6-5 with TRBJ2-5; the match to TRBD2 covers 7 bases. The CDR3 spans 15 residues. With 2 bases clipped from V and 5 bases from J, the junction kept 8 bases outside the gene matches. Per germline, CDR1 MNHEY and CDR2 SVGAGI. The DNA for the CDR3 is TGTGCCAGCAGTTACGTTAGCGGGCGGGGGGAGACCCAGTACTTC. It encodes CASSYVSGRGETQYF.

This chain joins TRBV25-1 and TRBJ2-3; no definite D call. Germline values: CDR1 MGHDK, CDR2 SYGVNS. The CDR3 is 14 amino acids. The germline V and J ends were trimmed by 2 bases and 3 bases, with 9 bases remaining between them. The CDR3 region is CASSEPVGTDTQYF. The CDR3 DNA sequence: TGTGCCAGCAGTGAACCCGTGGGGACAGATACGCAGTATTTT.

CDR3: CAGQGSNEKLFF. CDR3 bases: TGTGCCGGACAGGGATCCAACGAAAAACTGTTTTTT. The rearrangement joins TRBV7-9 to TRBJ1-4, with 8 bases identical to TRBD1. Germline lookup yields CDR1 SEHNR and CDR2 FQNEAQ (reference sequence). V was pared by 11 bases and J by 8 bases, with 7 bases of the junction left unmatched. This CDR3 has 12 residues.

The V and J genes are TRBV25-1 and TRBJ1-3; D uncertain. This CDR3 spans 14 amino acids. The germline CDR1 and CDR2 sequences are MGHDK and SYGVNS. Between the trimmed V and J ends, which lost 3 bases and 0 bases, there was a span of 6 bases. CDR3 residues: CASSEAGSGNTIYF. CDR3 DNA sequence: TGTGCCAGCAGTGAGGCGGGCTCTGGAAACACCATATATTTT.

The chain has TRBV30 and TRBJ2-5; TRBD1 or TRBD2 may be the D gene (6 bases each). This CDR3 comprises 14 residues. In germline, CDR1 is GTSNPN, CDR2 SVGIG (reference sequence). V lost 4 bases and J lost 3, with 15 bases in between. CDR3 sequence reads: CAWNRGVAEETQYF. As DNA, the CDR3 is TGTGCCTGGAATAGGGGGGTAGCGGAAGAGACCCAGTACTTC.

The chain uses TRBV7-2 and TRBJ2-7, with TRBD2 matching over 9 bases. CDR3 length equals 15 residues. Germline-derived CDR1 and CDR2 are SGHTA and FQGNSA. With V trimmed by 8 bases and J by 1 base, 9 bases remained unmatched. CDR3 sequence: CASSLAGVISYEQYF. The CDR3 bases are TGTGCCAGCTCTTTAGCGGGGGTGATTTCCTACGAGCAGTACTTC.

The chain uses TRBV6-1 and TRBJ1-4, with a weak D call TRBD1 (5 bases). This CDR3 region has 15 residues. The V end lost 3 bases, the J end lost 3 bases, and 11 bases lay between the germline ends. Germline V gene lookup returns CDR1 MNHNS and CDR2 SASEGT. CDR3 nucleotide sequence: TGTGCCAGCAGTGATGCGGGGGAGGCTAATGAAAAACTGTTTTTT. This sequence encodes CASSDAGEANEKLFF.